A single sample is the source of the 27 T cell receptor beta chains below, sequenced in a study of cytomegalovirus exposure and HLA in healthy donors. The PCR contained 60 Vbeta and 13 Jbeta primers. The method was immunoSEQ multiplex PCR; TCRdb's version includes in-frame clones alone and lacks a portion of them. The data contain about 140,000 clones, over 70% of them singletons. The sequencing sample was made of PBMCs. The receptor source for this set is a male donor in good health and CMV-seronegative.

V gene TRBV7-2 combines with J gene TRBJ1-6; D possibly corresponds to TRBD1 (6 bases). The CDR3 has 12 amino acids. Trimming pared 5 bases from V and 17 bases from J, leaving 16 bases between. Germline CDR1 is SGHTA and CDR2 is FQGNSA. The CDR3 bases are TGTGCCAGCAGCCCGGTAGGGGGTGGGGTCCACTTT. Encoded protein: CASSPVGGGVHF.

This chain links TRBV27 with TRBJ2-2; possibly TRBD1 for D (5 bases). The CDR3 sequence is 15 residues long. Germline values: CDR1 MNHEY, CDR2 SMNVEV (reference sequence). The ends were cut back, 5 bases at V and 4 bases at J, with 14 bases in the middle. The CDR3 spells CASSALTDLTGELFF. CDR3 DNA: TGTGCCAGCAGTGCGCTGACAGACCTCACCGGGGAGCTGTTTTTT.

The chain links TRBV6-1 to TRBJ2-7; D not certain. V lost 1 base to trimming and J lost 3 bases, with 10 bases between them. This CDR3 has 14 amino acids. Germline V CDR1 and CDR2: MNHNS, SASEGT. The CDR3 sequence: CASSEGSSIYEQYF. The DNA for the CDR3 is TGTGCCAGCAGTGAAGGTAGCAGCATCTACGAGCAGTACTTC.

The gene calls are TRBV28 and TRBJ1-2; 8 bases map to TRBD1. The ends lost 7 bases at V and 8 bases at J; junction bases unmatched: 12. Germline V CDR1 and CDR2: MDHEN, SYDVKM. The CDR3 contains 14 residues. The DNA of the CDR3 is TGTGCCAGCACCATCCTTGACAGGGGAAAGGGCTACACCTTC. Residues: CASTILDRGKGYTF.

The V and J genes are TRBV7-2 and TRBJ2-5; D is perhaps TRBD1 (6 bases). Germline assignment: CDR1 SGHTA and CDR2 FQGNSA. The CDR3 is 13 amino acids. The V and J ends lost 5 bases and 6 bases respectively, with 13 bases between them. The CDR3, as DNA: TGTGCCAGCAGCCCCCAGGGGCGGAAGACCCAGTACTTC. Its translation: CASSPQGRKTQYF.

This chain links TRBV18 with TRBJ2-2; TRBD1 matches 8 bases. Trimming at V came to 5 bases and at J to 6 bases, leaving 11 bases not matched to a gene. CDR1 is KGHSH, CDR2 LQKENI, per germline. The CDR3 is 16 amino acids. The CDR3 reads CASSYTGTGGAGELFF. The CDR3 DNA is TGTGCCAGCTCATACACCGGGACAGGCGGCGCCGGGGAGCTGTTTTTT.

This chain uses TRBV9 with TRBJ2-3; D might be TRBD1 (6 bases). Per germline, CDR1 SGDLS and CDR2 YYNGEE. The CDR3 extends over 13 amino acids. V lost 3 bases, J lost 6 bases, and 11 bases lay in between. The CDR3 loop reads CASSGGPGDTQYF. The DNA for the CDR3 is TGTGCCAGCAGCGGGGGGCCTGGGGATACGCAGTATTTT.

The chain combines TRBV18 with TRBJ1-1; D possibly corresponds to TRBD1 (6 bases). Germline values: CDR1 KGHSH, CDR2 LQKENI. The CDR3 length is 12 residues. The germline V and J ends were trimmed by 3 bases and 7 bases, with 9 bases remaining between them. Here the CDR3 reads CASSPDRNEAFF. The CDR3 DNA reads TGTGCCAGCTCACCTGACAGGAATGAAGCTTTCTTT.

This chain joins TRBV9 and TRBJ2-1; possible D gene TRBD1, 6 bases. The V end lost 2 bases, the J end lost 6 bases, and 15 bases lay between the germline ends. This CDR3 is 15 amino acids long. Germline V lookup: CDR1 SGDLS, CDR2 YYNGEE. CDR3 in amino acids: CASSVTQGLGNEQFF. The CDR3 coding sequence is TGTGCCAGCAGCGTCACCCAGGGGCTCGGCAATGAGCAGTTCTTC.

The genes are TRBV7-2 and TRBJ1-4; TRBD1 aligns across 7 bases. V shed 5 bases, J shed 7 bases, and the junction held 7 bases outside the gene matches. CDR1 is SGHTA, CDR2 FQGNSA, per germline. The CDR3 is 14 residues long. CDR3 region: CASSMRGQVEKLFF. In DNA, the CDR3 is TGTGCCAGCAGCATGAGGGGGCAGGTTGAAAAACTGTTTTTT.

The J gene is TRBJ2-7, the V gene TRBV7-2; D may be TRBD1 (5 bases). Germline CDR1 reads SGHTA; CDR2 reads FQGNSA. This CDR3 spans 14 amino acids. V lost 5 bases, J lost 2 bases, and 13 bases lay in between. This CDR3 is CASSPPGRAYEQYF. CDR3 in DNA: TGTGCCAGCAGCCCCCCCGGCAGGGCCTACGAGCAGTACTTC.

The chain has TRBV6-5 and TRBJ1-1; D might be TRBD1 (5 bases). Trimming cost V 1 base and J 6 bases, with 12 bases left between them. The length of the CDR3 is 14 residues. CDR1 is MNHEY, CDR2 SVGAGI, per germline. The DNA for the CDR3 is TGTGCCAGCAGTTACTTATCGCGGGGCGCTGAAGCTTTCTTT. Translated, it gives CASSYLSRGAEAFF.

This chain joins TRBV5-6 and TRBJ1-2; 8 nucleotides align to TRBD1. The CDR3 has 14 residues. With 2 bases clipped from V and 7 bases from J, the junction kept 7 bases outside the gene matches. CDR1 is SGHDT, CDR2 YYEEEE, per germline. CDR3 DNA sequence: TGTGCCAGCAGCTTAAGGACAGGGTCGGGTGGCTACACCTTC. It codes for CASSLRTGSGGYTF.

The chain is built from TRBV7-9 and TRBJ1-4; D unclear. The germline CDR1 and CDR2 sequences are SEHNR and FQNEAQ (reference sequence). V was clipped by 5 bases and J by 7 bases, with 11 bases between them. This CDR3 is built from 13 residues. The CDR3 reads CASSPRALEKLFF. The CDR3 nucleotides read TGTGCCAGCAGCCCGAGGGCCCTTGAAAAACTGTTTTTT.

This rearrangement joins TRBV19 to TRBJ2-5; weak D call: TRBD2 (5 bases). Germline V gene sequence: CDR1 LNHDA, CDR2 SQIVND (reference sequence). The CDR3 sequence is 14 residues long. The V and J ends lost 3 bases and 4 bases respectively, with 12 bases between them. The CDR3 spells CASSMRPGRETQYF. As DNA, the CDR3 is TGTGCCAGTAGTATGAGGCCGGGGAGAGAGACCCAGTACTTC.

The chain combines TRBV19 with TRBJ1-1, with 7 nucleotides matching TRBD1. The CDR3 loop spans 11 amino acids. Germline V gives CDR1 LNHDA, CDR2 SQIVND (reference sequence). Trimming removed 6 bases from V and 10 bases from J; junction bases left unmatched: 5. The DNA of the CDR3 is TGTGCCAGTAGGGGGGACAGAATAGCTTTCTTT. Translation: CASRGDRIAFF.

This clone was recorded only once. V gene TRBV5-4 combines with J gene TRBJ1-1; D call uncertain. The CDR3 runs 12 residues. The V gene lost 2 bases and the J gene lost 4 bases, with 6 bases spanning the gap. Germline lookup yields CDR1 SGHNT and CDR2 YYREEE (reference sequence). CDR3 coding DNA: TGTGCCAGCAGCTTATCGGGCACTGAAGCTTTCTTT. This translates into CASSLSGTEAFF. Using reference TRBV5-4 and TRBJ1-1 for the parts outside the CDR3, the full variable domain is ETGVTQSPTHLIKTRGQQVTLRCSSQSGHNTVSWYQQALGQGPQFIFQYYREEENGRGNFPPRFSGLQFPNYSSELNVNALELDDSALYLCASSLSGTEAFFGQGTRLTVV.

The CDR3 nucleotides read TGCGCCAGCAGCTTGGCGGGGACAGGGCTCGCTGAAGCTTTCTTT. It translates to CASSLAGTGLAEAFF. The V call is TRBV5-1, the J call TRBJ1-1, with 9 bases fitting TRBD1. This CDR3 comprises 15 residues. Per germline, CDR1 SGHRS and CDR2 YFSETQ. V lost 0 bases, J lost 6 bases, and 6 bases stayed unmatched.

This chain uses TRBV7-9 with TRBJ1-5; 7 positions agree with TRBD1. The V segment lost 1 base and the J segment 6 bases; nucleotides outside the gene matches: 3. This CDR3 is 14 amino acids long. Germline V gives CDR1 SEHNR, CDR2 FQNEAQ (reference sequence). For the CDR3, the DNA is TGTGCCAGCAGCTTAGAGACAGGGAGTCAGCCCCAGCATTTT. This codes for CASSLETGSQPQHF. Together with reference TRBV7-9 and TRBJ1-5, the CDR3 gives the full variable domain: DTGVSQNPRHKITKRGQNVTFRCDPISEHNRLYWYRQTLGQGPEFLTYFQNEAQLEKSRLLSDRFSAERPKGSFSTLEIQRTEQGDSAMYLCASSLETGSQPQHFGDGTRLSIL.

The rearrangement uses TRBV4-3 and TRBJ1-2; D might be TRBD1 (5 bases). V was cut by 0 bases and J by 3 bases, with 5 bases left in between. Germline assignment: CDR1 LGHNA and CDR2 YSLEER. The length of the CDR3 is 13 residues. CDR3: CASSQDRDYGYTF. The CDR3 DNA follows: TGCGCCAGCAGCCAAGACAGGGACTATGGCTACACCTTC.

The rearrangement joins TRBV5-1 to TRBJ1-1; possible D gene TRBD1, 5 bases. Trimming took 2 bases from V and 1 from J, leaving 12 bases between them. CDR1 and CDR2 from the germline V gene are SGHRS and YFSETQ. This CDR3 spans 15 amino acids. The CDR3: CASSFSGGGNTEAFF. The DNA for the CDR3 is TGCGCCAGCAGCTTCAGCGGGGGAGGGAACACTGAAGCTTTCTTT.

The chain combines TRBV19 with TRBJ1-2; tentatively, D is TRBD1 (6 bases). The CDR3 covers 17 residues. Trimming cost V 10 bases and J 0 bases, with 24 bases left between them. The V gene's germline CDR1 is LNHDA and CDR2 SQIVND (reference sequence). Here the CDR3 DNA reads TGTGCCACCCTACCCACAGGGAGTAAGGGGGCTAACTATGGCTACACCTTC. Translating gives CATLPTGSKGANYGYTF.

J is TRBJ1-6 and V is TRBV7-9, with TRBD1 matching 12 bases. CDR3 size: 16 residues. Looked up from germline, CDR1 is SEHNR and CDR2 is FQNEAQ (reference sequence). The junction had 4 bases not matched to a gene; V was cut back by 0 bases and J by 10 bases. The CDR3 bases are TGTGCCAGCAGCTTAGCGCGGGACAGGGGGCTATCACCCCTCCACTTT. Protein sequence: CASSLARDRGLSPLHF.

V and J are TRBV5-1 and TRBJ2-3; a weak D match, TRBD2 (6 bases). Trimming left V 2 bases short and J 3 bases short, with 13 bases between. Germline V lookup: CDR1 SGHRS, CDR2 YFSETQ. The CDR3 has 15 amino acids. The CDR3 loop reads CASSFRLDRTDTQYF. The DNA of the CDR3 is TGCGCCAGCAGCTTCCGACTAGATAGGACAGATACGCAGTATTTT.

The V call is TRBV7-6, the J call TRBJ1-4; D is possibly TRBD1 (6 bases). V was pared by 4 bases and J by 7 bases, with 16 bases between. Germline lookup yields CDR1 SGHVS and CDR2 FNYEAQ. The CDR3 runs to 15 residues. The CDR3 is CASSSTSGVVEKLFF. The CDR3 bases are TGTGCCAGCAGCTCAACTTCAGGGGTCGTTGAAAAACTGTTTTTT.

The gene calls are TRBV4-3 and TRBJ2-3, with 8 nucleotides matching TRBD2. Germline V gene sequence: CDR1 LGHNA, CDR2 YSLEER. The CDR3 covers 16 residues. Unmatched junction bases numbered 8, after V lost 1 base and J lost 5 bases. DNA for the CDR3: TGCGCCAGCAGCCAAGTTCTCGGGGGGGCCTTAGATACGCAGTATTTT. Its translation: CASSQVLGGALDTQYF.

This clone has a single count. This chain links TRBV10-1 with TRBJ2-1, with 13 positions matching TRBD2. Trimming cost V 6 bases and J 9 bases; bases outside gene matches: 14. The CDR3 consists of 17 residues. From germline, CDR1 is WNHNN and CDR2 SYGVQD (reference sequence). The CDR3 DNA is TGCGCCAGCAGCCCGCCCCCACTAGCGGGGGGGCCCGTTGAGCAGTTCTTC. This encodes CASSPPPLAGGPVEQFF.